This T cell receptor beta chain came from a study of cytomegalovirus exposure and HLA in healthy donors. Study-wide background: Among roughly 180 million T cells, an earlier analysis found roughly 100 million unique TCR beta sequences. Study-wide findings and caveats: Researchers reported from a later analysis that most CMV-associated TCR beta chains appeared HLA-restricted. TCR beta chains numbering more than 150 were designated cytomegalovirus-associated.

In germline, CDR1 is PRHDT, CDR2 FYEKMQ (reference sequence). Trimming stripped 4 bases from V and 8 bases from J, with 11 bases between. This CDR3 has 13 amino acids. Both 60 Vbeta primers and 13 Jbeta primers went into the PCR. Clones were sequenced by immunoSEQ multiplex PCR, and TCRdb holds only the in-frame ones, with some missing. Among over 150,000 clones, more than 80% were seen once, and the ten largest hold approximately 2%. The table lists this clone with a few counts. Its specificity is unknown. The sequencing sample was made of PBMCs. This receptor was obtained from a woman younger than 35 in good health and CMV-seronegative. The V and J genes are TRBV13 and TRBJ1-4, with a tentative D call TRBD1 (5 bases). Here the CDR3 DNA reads TGTGCCAGCAGCTCCCCAAGGGGCGAAAAACTGTTTTTT. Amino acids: CASSSPRGEKLFF.